This T cell receptor beta chain was documented in a study of T cell clones after liver transplantation. Repertoires were generated with immunoSEQ multiplex PCR, while TCRdb's copy carries only in-frame clones and drops some. The sample lists 85,000 to 110,000 clones; roughly four fifths were seen once. Germline V gives CDR1 SGHNT, CDR2 YYREEE (reference sequence). The CDR3 runs 17 residues. Trimming cost V 0 bases and J 3 bases, with 18 bases left between them. The sequencing used CD4+ T cells from blood, collected around 48 months after liver transplant. The TCR comes from a human patient who received a liver transplant. Some of the T cells might come from the graft donor. The V call is TRBV5-4, the J call TRBJ1-1; D call uncertain. CDR3 loop: CASSLGHGRHGDTEAFF. The CDR3 region has the DNA TGTGCCAGCAGCTTGGGGCACGGCAGACACGGGGACACTGAAGCTTTCTTT.